The clone carrying this TCR beta chain was counted between two and nine times. Its matching antigen is unknown. The sample belongs to a study of identical twins. Study observations and caveats: There were fewer insertions in abundant cord blood beta clonotypes, but memory repertoires showed no such pattern.

Template switching supplied a universal primer site; unique molecular identifiers were carried on the cDNA. From the 5' RACE reads, TCRdb called clonotypes with MiXCR, one entry per CDR3 protein. The table lists under 800,000 distinct CDR3 sequences, 20% to 25% of them singletons. Trimming removed 4 bases from V and 1 base from J, with 13 bases in between. CDR1 is SEHNR and CDR2 is FQNEAQ in the germline V gene (reference sequence). The CDR3 contains 15 residues. This same sample was also taken into another study, of T cells expressing NK-cell markers.

This TCR derives from a woman younger than 35 in good health. This chain joins TRBV7-9 and TRBJ2-5, with D maybe TRBD2 (5 bases). What was sequenced was PBMCs. CDR3 sequence: CASSSLRGPQETQYF. The CDR3 DNA sequence: TGTGCCAGCAGCTCACTACGGGGTCCCCAAGAGACCCAGTACTTC.